The 25 T cell receptor beta chains reported below all come from one sample, sequenced in a study of blood T cell repertoires in COVID-19. Clones were sequenced by immunoSEQ multiplex PCR, and TCRdb holds only the in-frame ones, with some missing. The table has some 87,000 clones, around 80% seen once. Input material: peripheral blood. Receptors were obtained from a man aged 50 to 59 who had recovered from COVID-19.

The gene calls are TRBV25-1 and TRBJ1-5; TRBD1 matches 10 bases. The CDR3 consists of 13 residues. J was trimmed by 4 bases and V by 8 bases; bases with no gene match: 2. Germline CDR1 MGHDK, CDR2 SYGVNS. The CDR3 sequence: CASGGQGNQPQHF. The CDR3 DNA is TGTGCCAGCGGGGGACAGGGGAATCAGCCCCAGCATTTT.

The chain uses TRBV5-4 and TRBJ2-5; TRBD2 might be the D (6 bases). V was clipped by 0 bases and J by 5 bases, with 11 bases between them. The CDR3 has 14 amino acids. CDR1 and CDR2 (germline): SGHNT, YYREEE (reference sequence). In DNA, the CDR3 is TGTGCCAGCAGCTTGGCGGGAGTCGGGGAGACCCAGTACTTC. Its protein product is CASSLAGVGETQYF.

This clone was detected a few times. The chain joins TRBV24-1 to TRBJ1-1; 8 bases are shared with TRBD1. J gave up 3 bases and V 9 bases, and 8 bases lay outside the gene matches. Per the germline V gene, CDR1 is KGHDR and CDR2 is SFDVKD. The CDR3 length is 14 residues. DNA of the CDR3: TGTGCCACCCAGGGAGGACAGGGATACACTGAAGCTTTCTTT. Encoded protein: CATQGGQGYTEAFF.

The chain recombines TRBV12-3 or TRBV12-4 with TRBJ2-7; 9 bases line up with TRBD1. The CDR3 has 13 residues. The ends lost 6 bases at V and 4 bases at J; junction bases unmatched: 4. CDR3 amino acids: CASRLQGAYEQYF. CDR3 in DNA: TGTGCCAGCAGACTACAGGGGGCATACGAGCAGTACTTC.

The rearrangement joins TRBV9 to TRBJ2-1; 7 positions match TRBD1. CDR3 length: 15 amino acids. Trimming took 0 bases from V and 4 from J; bases not matched to a gene: 4. The germline gives CDR1 SGDLS, CDR2 YYNGEE. CDR3 coding DNA: TGTGCCAGCAGCGTAGCGGGACAGAGATACAATGAGCAGTTCTTC. Translated: CASSVAGQRYNEQFF.

This chain uses TRBV6-5 with TRBJ1-5; D remains ambiguous. The CDR3 has 14 amino acids. Germline V gene sequence: CDR1 MNHEY, CDR2 SVGAGI. Trimming removed 8 bases from V and 5 bases from J, with 16 bases in between. CDR3: CASAVEGGDQPQHF. In DNA, the CDR3 is TGTGCCAGCGCAGTGGAGGGCGGGGATCAGCCCCAGCATTTT.

The chain couples TRBV19 to TRBJ1-6; a weak D match, TRBD1 (5 bases). V was cut by 8 bases and J by 7 bases, with 12 bases left in between. This CDR3 region has 13 residues. Germline assignment: CDR1 LNHDA and CDR2 SQIVND (reference sequence). The CDR3 sequence is CASRQGSNSPLHF. CDR3 coding DNA: TGTGCCAGTCGGCAGGGCTCGAATTCACCCCTCCACTTT.

This clone was detected only a few times. The chain uses TRBV2 and TRBJ1-5; 8 bases align to TRBD1. The CDR3 totals 13 residues. V lost 6 bases to trimming and J lost 11 bases; unmatched junction nucleotides: 9. Looked up from germline, CDR1 is SNHLY and CDR2 is FYNNEI. This CDR3 reads CASRTTGVQAQHF. CDR3 coding DNA: TGTGCCAGCAGGACGACAGGGGTACAGGCCCAGCATTTT. Variable domain in full (rest from reference TRBV2 and TRBJ1-5): EPEVTQTPSHQVTQMGQEVILRCVPISNHLYFYWYRQILGQKVEFLVSFYNNEISEKSEIFDDQFSVERPDGSNFTLKIRSTKLEDSAMYFCASRTTGVQAQHFGDGTRLSIL.

Many counts were recorded for this clone. The chain links TRBV30 to TRBJ1-2; 11 bases are a match to TRBD1. The J segment lost 2 bases and the V segment lost 6 bases, leaving 8 bases of the junction unmatched. There are 15 residues in the CDR3. Germline CDR1 and CDR2: GTSNPN and SVGIG (reference sequence). CDR3 sequence: CACKRDRGTNYGYTF. The DNA for the CDR3 is TGTGCCTGTAAGAGGGACAGGGGGACGAACTATGGCTACACCTTC.

This sequence joins TRBV28 and TRBJ1-1, with a possible D match to TRBD1 (5 bases). This CDR3 contains 15 residues. V was clipped by 3 bases and J by 9 bases, with 20 bases between them. Germline CDR1 is MDHEN and CDR2 is SYDVKM. The CDR3 sequence: CASSFSSRDYSQAFF. CDR3 sequence (DNA): TGTGCCAGCAGTTTCTCGTCCCGGGACTATTCTCAAGCTTTCTTT.

For this clone: The junction does not match germline at one end; this may be a read error. The chain joins TRBV25-1 to TRBJ1-3; D not resolved. CDR1 and CDR2 (germline): MGHDK, SYGVNS. This CDR3 is 12 amino acids long. CDR3 sequence (DNA): TGTGCCAGCAGCTTCCGTGGAGACACCATATATTTT. Translated, it gives CASSFRGDTIYF.

The chain combines TRBV18 with TRBJ2-7, with D possibly being TRBD1 (5 bases). CDR1 and CDR2 from the germline V gene are KGHSH and LQKENI. V lost 2 bases, J lost 0 bases, and 14 bases lay in between. CDR3 length: 16 amino acids. The chain's CDR3 is CASSPAGARLSYEQYF. The CDR3 nucleotides are TGTGCCAGCTCACCAGCTGGGGCCCGCCTCTCCTACGAGCAGTACTTC. The full variable domain, completed using reference TRBV18 and TRBJ2-7, is NAGVMQNPRHLVRRRGQEARLRCSPMKGHSHVYWYRQLPEEGLKFMVYLQKENIIDESGMPKERFSAEFPKEGPSILRIQQVVRGDSAAYFCASSPAGARLSYEQYFGPGTRLTVT.

This chain uses TRBV2 with TRBJ2-1; possibly TRBD2 for D (6 bases). Trimming shortened V by 4 bases and J by 2 bases, and 9 bases separated the two germline ends. CDR1 and CDR2 (germline): SNHLY, FYNNEI. The CDR3 loop spans 14 amino acids. The chain's CDR3 is CASSGSSAYNEQFF. CDR3 sequence (DNA): TGTGCCAGCAGTGGATCTAGCGCCTACAATGAGCAGTTCTTC.

This chain connects TRBV4-1 to TRBJ1-2; tentative D call: TRBD1 (5 bases). V lost 5 bases and J 2 bases, leaving 15 bases between the germline ends. The germline V gene has CDR1 MGHRA and CDR2 YSYEKL. The CDR3 has 15 amino acids. CDR3 residues: CASSSRAQGNYGYTF. Here the CDR3 DNA reads TGCGCCAGCAGCTCTCGAGCGCAGGGCAACTATGGCTACACCTTC.

The chain links TRBV27 to TRBJ1-1, with D maybe TRBD1 (5 bases). CDR1 is MNHEY, CDR2 SMNVEV, per germline (reference sequence). Trimming cost V 6 bases and J 0 bases, with 14 bases left between them. This CDR3 is built from 15 residues. CDR3 sequence reads: CASSQKDRLNTEAFF. In nucleotides, the CDR3 is TGTGCCAGCAGCCAAAAAGACAGACTGAACACTGAAGCTTTCTTT.

The V gene is TRBV27, the J gene TRBJ2-5, with D perhaps matching TRBD2 (5 bases). V lost 0 bases and J 5 bases, leaving 10 bases between the germline ends. Germline V CDR1 and CDR2: MNHEY, SMNVEV (reference sequence). CDR3 length: 14 amino acids. The CDR3 coding sequence is TGTGCCAGCAGTTTATCGGGAGTTCGTGAGACCCAGTACTTC. Protein sequence: CASSLSGVRETQYF.

V is TRBV3-1 (or the pseudogene TRBV3-2) and J is TRBJ1-2; 9 bases are a match to TRBD1. V gave up 6 bases and J gave up 4 bases; unmatched junction bases: 3. The germline gives CDR1 LGHDT, CDR2 YNNKEL (reference sequence). This CDR3 is built from 13 residues. CDR3 sequence (DNA): TGTGCCAGCAGTCCACAGGGGGCCTATGGCTACACCTTC. It translates to CASSPQGAYGYTF.

This CDR3 reads CASSQELTGSYGYTF. For the CDR3, the DNA is TGTGCCAGCAGCCAAGAGTTAACAGGGAGCTATGGCTACACCTTC. The J gene is TRBJ1-2, the V gene TRBV4-2; maybe TRBD1 (6 bases). V lost 0 bases and J lost 4, with 12 bases in between. This CDR3 region has 15 residues. The germline gives CDR1 LGHNA, CDR2 YNFKEQ.

The chain employs TRBV27 and TRBJ1-1, with 7 bases matching TRBD1. With 1 base clipped from V and 1 base from J, the junction kept 6 bases outside the gene matches. CDR1 is MNHEY, CDR2 SMNVEV, per germline (reference sequence). The CDR3 contains 16 residues. The CDR3 sequence is CASSLWGDRPNTEAFF. In DNA, the CDR3 is TGTGCCAGCAGTTTATGGGGGGACAGACCGAACACTGAAGCTTTCTTT.

This clone was picked up one time. The chain carries TRBV24-1 and TRBJ2-1; 7 nucleotides line up with TRBD2. Trimming took 5 bases from V and 1 from J; bases not matched to a gene: 19. The germline V gene encodes CDR1 KGHDR and CDR2 SFDVKD. The CDR3 consists of 20 residues. CDR3 protein: CATSVAPHLGRGLSYNEQFF. In DNA, the CDR3 is TGTGCCACCAGTGTCGCCCCCCATCTAGGGAGGGGACTTTCCTACAATGAGCAGTTCTTC.

The chain recombines TRBV19 with TRBJ1-5; TRBD1 matches at 7 bases. The germline V gene encodes CDR1 LNHDA and CDR2 SQIVND (reference sequence). This CDR3 is 15 amino acids long. Germline trimming cut 6 bases from V and 3 bases from J; bases unmatched to any gene: 8. As DNA, the CDR3 is TGTGCCAGTAGGCCGGACAGGAAAAACAATCAGCCCCAGCATTTT. This sequence encodes CASRPDRKNNQPQHF.

This clone was detected a few times. The CDR3 reads CASRGGTGELFF. The CDR3 DNA reads TGTGCCAGCAGGGGAGGCACCGGGGAGCTGTTTTTT. This sequence joins TRBV6-6 and TRBJ2-2, with a possible D match to TRBD2 (6 bases). V dropped 6 bases and J dropped 4 bases, with 6 bases sitting between them. Germline CDR1 is MNHNY and CDR2 is SVGAGI (reference sequence). The CDR3 sequence is 12 residues long.

The chain is built from TRBV6-4 and TRBJ2-1; TRBD1 matches at 8 bases. From germline, CDR1 is MRHNA and CDR2 SNTAGT. CDR3 length: 16 amino acids. After removal of 6 bases from V and 4 bases from J, the junction contained 11 bases not matched to a gene. CDR3 in DNA: TGTGCCAGCAGGGCAAGAGGACAGGGTAGATACAATGAGCAGTTCTTC. Translating gives CASRARGQGRYNEQFF.

The chain employs TRBV5-6 and TRBJ2-5, with D perhaps TRBD2 (5 bases). Germline V lookup: CDR1 SGHDT, CDR2 YYEEEE. CDR3 size: 15 residues. V lost 2 bases and J lost 6, with 17 bases in between. CDR3 in DNA: TGTGCCAGCAGCTTTGGGGTCGGGGATGGTAAGACCCAGTACTTC. It specifies CASSFGVGDGKTQYF. Using reference TRBV5-6 and TRBJ2-5 for the parts outside the CDR3, the full variable domain is DAGVTQSPTHLIKTRGQQVTLRCSPKSGHDTVSWYQQALGQGPQFIFQYYEEEERQRGNFPDRFSGHQFPNYSSELNVNALLLGDSALYLCASSFGVGDGKTQYFGPGTRLLVL.

The chain combines TRBV5-1 with TRBJ2-7; 13 bases line up with TRBD2. This CDR3 contains 16 residues. Trimming took 3 bases from V and 0 from J; bases not matched to a gene: 3. CDR1 and CDR2 from the germline V gene are SGHRS and YFSETQ. The CDR3 nucleotides read TGCGCCAGCAGCTCTCGGACTAGCGGGGGCTCCTACGAGCAGTACTTC. Protein product: CASSSRTSGGSYEQYF.